The sample holds many counts of the clone carrying this TCR beta chain. Its target is unknown. This specimen comes from a study of cytomegalovirus exposure and HLA in healthy donors. Overall study: A subsequent analysis stated that the 120 or so validation repertoires were run on the same platform as the roughly 710 first-cohort repertoires. Findings and limits, study-wide: Among TCR sequences, most were rare, though some public TCRs appeared in many donors.

TCRdb's table, derived via immunoSEQ multiplex PCR, lists solely in-frame clones and lacks some. This table holds 180,000 or so clones, around 80% found once. CDR3 size: 14 residues. From germline, CDR1 is LNHDA and CDR2 SQIVND (reference sequence). V was cut by 6 bases and J by 6 bases, with 14 bases left in between. This sequence originates from a young woman in good health and CMV-seropositive. Sequencing input: PBMCs. The gene calls are TRBV19 and TRBJ2-2; D might be TRBD2 (6 bases). CDR3 coding DNA: TGTGCCAGTAGGGAGGGACCGCTATCCGGGGAGCTGTTTTTT. Protein product: CASREGPLSGELFF.